The 20 T cell receptor beta chains below come from one sample, sequenced in a study of response to subunit inactivated influenza vaccine. In TCRdb, the RT-PCR reads were re-called with MiXCR into one record per CDR3 protein. The table records approximately 530,000 distinct CDR3 sequences, 7.6% of them present only once. Sequencing was performed on PBMCs from blood, taken approximately 25 months after vaccination. The receptor source for this set is a man aged 45 to 70 who received an inactivated influenza vaccine.

This clonotype occurred many times. The chain carries TRBV20-1 and TRBJ2-3; tentative D call: TRBD2 (5 bases). Germline assignment: CDR1 DFQATT and CDR2 SNEGSKA (reference sequence). This CDR3 region has 11 residues. The V and J ends lost 0 bases and 12 bases respectively, with 10 bases between them. The CDR3 here is CSARDRRAQYF. The CDR3 DNA reads as TGCAGTGCTAGAGATAGGCGGGCCCAGTATTTT.

There are many counts of this clonotype. V and J are TRBV9 and TRBJ2-1; D call uncertain. CDR1 is SGDLS, CDR2 YYNGEE, per germline. Trimming removed 4 bases from V and 8 bases from J, with 22 bases in between. This CDR3 region has 16 residues. The CDR3 loop is CASSSGQTAWGHEQFF. CDR3 in DNA: TGTGCCAGCAGCTCCGGGCAGACGGCCTGGGGTCATGAGCAGTTCTTC.

The sample holds many counts of this clonotype. The chain is built from TRBV30 and TRBJ1-2, with 8 bases aligning to TRBD1. CDR1 is GTSNPN and CDR2 is SVGIG in the germline V gene (reference sequence). The CDR3 loop spans 13 amino acids. V was clipped by 4 bases and J by 7 bases; unmatched bases: 8. The CDR3 loop is CAWTQGARGGYTF. In nucleotides, the CDR3 is TGTGCCTGGACCCAGGGGGCCCGGGGTGGCTACACCTTC.

There are a few counts of this clonotype. The chain uses TRBV21-1 and TRBJ2-3; the D call of TRBD1 is as the table states it, not checked on the DNA. TRBV21-1 is labeled a pseudogene. The CDR3 length is 12 residues. The DNA for the CDR3 is TGTGCCAGCAGCAATAGGGGTCCGAGGGGGTATTTT. Its translation: CASSNRGPRGYF.

This chain connects TRBV6-1 to TRBJ1-4; a possible D gene is TRBD1 (6 bases). This CDR3 is built from 15 residues. Trimming left V 6 bases short and J 2 bases short, with 13 bases between. CDR1 and CDR2 from the germline V gene are MNHNS and SASEGT. CDR3 protein: CASSLTRGTNEKLFF. DNA of the CDR3: TGTGCCAGCAGCCTCACAAGGGGGACTAATGAAAAACTGTTTTTT.

This clonotype occurred a few times. This sequence joins TRBV20-1 and TRBJ2-3; D may be TRBD2 (6 bases). V was pared by 5 bases and J by 2 bases, with 11 bases between. The CDR3 consists of 13 residues. The germline gives CDR1 DFQATT, CDR2 SNEGSKA (reference sequence). The CDR3 protein is CSASRTNTDTQYF. In DNA, the CDR3 is TGCAGTGCTTCGCGGACTAACACAGATACGCAGTATTTT.

This clonotype was seen repeatedly, ten times or more. The V gene is TRBV10-3, the J gene TRBJ2-7; 12 bases match TRBD1. J was trimmed by 2 bases and V by 4 bases; bases with no gene match: 3. Germline CDR1 ENHRY, CDR2 SYGVKD. There are 15 residues in the CDR3. CDR3: CAISVGTGGAYEQYF. CDR3 DNA: TGTGCCATCAGTGTTGGGACAGGGGGCGCCTACGAGCAGTACTTC.

This clonotype has just a few counts. The J gene is TRBJ2-1, the V gene TRBV6-2 or TRBV6-3; 12 bases fit TRBD2. Per germline, CDR1 MNHEY and CDR2 SVGEGT. CDR3 size: 15 residues. Trimming cost V 7 bases and J 4 bases; bases outside gene matches: 5. CDR3 in DNA: TGTGCCAGCACTATCGGGACTAGCGGGTACAATGAGCAGTTCTTC. This translates into CASTIGTSGYNEQFF.

This clonotype was seen at least ten times. The chain is built from TRBV27 and TRBJ1-1; 9 positions agree with TRBD1. The CDR3 is 17 amino acids. V gave up 5 bases and J gave up 3 bases; unmatched junction bases: 13. Germline V CDR1 and CDR2: MNHEY, SMNVEV (reference sequence). The CDR3 here is CASSPGTGKGGDTEAFF. Written as DNA, the CDR3 is TGTGCCAGCAGTCCCGGGACAGGGAAAGGAGGGGACACTGAAGCTTTCTTT.

The rearrangement uses TRBV6-1 and TRBJ1-2; D is uncertain. Deletions cut 7 bases from V and 6 bases from J, with 24 bases between. The germline V gene has CDR1 MNHNS and CDR2 SASEGT. The CDR3 runs to 16 residues. CDR3 bases: TGTGCCAGCAATCCACCTAGACAAGTCCACACCCATGGCTACACCTTC. Translating it yields CASNPPRQVHTHGYTF.

This clonotype was counted between two and nine times. The CDR3 DNA reads as TGCGCCAGCAGCCAAGAACCCCCCTACGAGCAGTACTTC. Its translation: CASSQEPPYEQYF. The V gene is TRBV4-1, the J gene TRBJ2-7, with D unclear. The CDR3 is 13 residues long. V lost 0 bases, J lost 2 bases, and 5 bases lay in between. Germline CDR1 reads MGHRA; CDR2 reads YSYEKL.

Only a few counts were recorded for this clonotype. The chain carries TRBV27 and TRBJ1-4; 9 bases fit TRBD1. This CDR3 region has 18 residues. The V segment lost 6 bases and the J segment 10 bases; nucleotides outside the gene matches: 21. Germline V lookup: CDR1 MNHEY, CDR2 SMNVEV (reference sequence). The CDR3 region has the DNA TGTGCCAGCAGCCAAACCGGGACAGGGTTCGAGGGGCCGGGAAAACTGTTTTTT. Amino acids: CASSQTGTGFEGPGKLFF.

A few counts support this clonotype. The chain carries TRBV12-3 or TRBV12-4 and TRBJ1-3, with D possibly being TRBD1 (5 bases). Between the trimmed V and J ends, which lost 5 bases and 3 bases, there was a span of 8 bases. This CDR3 is 13 amino acids long. The DNA of the CDR3 is TGTGCCAGCAGTAAAGGGGTTGGAAACACCATATATTTT. It specifies CASSKGVGNTIYF.

This clonotype was observed a handful of times. The chain is built from TRBV3-1 and TRBJ2-1, with D possibly matching TRBD2 (6 bases). Deletions cut 6 bases from V and 5 bases from J, with 14 bases between. This CDR3 comprises 14 residues. Germline-derived CDR1 and CDR2 are LGHDT and YNNKEL (reference sequence). The CDR3 region has the DNA TGTGCCAGCAGGTCTTCCGGGACTCACAATGAGCAGTTCTTC. As protein: CASRSSGTHNEQFF.

The rearrangement uses TRBV19 and TRBJ2-1; 11 nucleotides agree with TRBD2. This CDR3 is 17 amino acids long. V dropped 7 bases and J dropped 0; count of bases not matched to a gene: 8. Germline-derived CDR1 and CDR2 are LNHDA and SQIVND (reference sequence). This CDR3 is CASNSPSGGISYNEQFF. CDR3 coding DNA: TGTGCCAGTAACTCACCTAGCGGGGGGATCTCCTACAATGAGCAGTTCTTC.

This clonotype showed up just a few times. The genes are TRBV3-1 and TRBJ2-1, with 14 bases aligning to TRBD2. Trimming at V came to 3 bases and at J to 7 bases, leaving 5 bases not matched to a gene. The germline V gene has CDR1 LGHDT and CDR2 YNNKEL (reference sequence). There are 16 residues in the CDR3. CDR3 nucleotides: TGTGCCAGCAGCCACCCAGGGACTAGCGGGGGTAATGAGCAGTTCTTC. This encodes CASSHPGTSGGNEQFF.

This clonotype was detected ten times or more. The chain uses TRBV7-2 and TRBJ2-1, with 13 bases matching TRBD2. V lost 3 bases to trimming and J lost 4 bases; unmatched junction nucleotides: 3. Germline V gene lookup returns CDR1 SGHTA and CDR2 FQGNSA. The CDR3 consists of 16 residues. The CDR3 protein is CASSFEGLAGYNEQFF. CDR3 coding DNA: TGTGCCAGCAGCTTCGAGGGACTAGCGGGATACAATGAGCAGTTCTTC.

The J gene is TRBJ2-5, the V gene TRBV20-1, with D unclear. The CDR3 consists of 15 residues. Trimming removed 6 bases from V and 7 bases from J, with 24 bases in between. The V gene's germline CDR1 is DFQATT and CDR2 SNEGSKA (reference sequence). This chain's CDR3 is CSADLSLTRLGTQYF. CDR3 coding DNA: TGCAGTGCCGACCTCTCATTGACACGGTTAGGGACCCAGTACTTC.

On this clonotype itself: This clone may be a read error of a much larger clone one base away. The rearrangement links TRBV7-2 to TRBJ1-5; perhaps TRBD1 as D (6 bases). CDR1 is SGHTA and CDR2 is FQGNSA in the germline V gene. V lost 5 bases to trimming and J lost 10 bases, with 21 bases between them. The length of the CDR3 is 15 residues. The CDR3 region has the DNA TGTGCCAGCAGCCCCGAAAGGGGGTGGGGTCATCCCCAGCATTTT. Translated: CASSPERGWGHPQHF.

This clonotype was observed many times. This chain links TRBV10-3 with TRBJ2-3; the D gene is possibly TRBD2 (6 bases). CDR3 size: 13 residues. The germline V gene has CDR1 ENHRY and CDR2 SYGVKD. Trimming cost V 2 bases and J 3 bases, with 6 bases left between them. CDR3 DNA sequence: TGTGCCATCAGTGAGCGGGAGACAGATACGCAGTATTTT. It yields the protein CAISERETDTQYF.